The 21 T cell receptor beta chains presented below share a single source sample, sequenced in a study of radiotherapy plus CTLA-4 blockade in lung cancer. Data came from immunoSEQ multiplex PCR; TCRdb stores just in-frame clones and leaves some out. The table has 25,000 to 30,000 clones, roughly 79% seen once; the top ten hold around 24%. This specimen consisted of peripheral blood, obtained from a patient treated with radiotherapy plus ipilimumab. These receptors were collected from a human donor with non-small cell lung cancer that progressed on radiotherapy plus ipilimumab.

V is TRBV4-1 and J is TRBJ2-7; the D gene is possibly TRBD1 (6 bases). Germline assignment: CDR1 MGHRA and CDR2 YSYEKL. V lost 4 bases to trimming and J lost 5 bases, with 15 bases between them. The CDR3 contains 14 residues. Here the CDR3 reads CASSLLVGDNEQYF. In nucleotides, the CDR3 is TGCGCCAGCAGCCTCCTGGTGGGGGACAACGAGCAGTACTTC.

The chain links TRBV28 to TRBJ2-1, with 9 bases lining up with TRBD1. Germline-derived CDR1 and CDR2 are MDHEN and SYDVKM. Unmatched junction bases numbered 9, after V lost 5 bases and J lost 4 bases. The CDR3 has 16 amino acids. The CDR3 is CASSIVGTGIYNEQFF. The CDR3 nucleotides read TGTGCCAGCAGTATAGTAGGGACAGGGATATACAATGAGCAGTTCTTC.

This sequence joins TRBV28 and TRBJ2-5, with 8 bases identical to TRBD2. Germline values: CDR1 MDHEN, CDR2 SYDVKM. Unmatched junction bases numbered 8, after V lost 3 bases and J lost 2 bases. The CDR3 consists of 16 residues. CDR3 in amino acids: CASSLAGGAGQETQYF. CDR3 coding DNA: TGTGCCAGCAGTTTGGCGGGGGGAGCAGGACAAGAGACCCAGTACTTC.

The CDR3 nucleotides are TGTGCCAGCAGTTTGCGCCTTGGGGGCCCCGGCCATGGCTACACCTTC. Residues: CASSLRLGGPGHGYTF. This chain joins TRBV28 and TRBJ1-2; perhaps TRBD1 as D (6 bases). V lost 3 bases, J lost 6 bases, and 20 bases lay in between. The CDR3 is made up of 16 amino acids. The germline V gene encodes CDR1 MDHEN and CDR2 SYDVKM.

V is TRBV2 and J is TRBJ2-5; D perhaps matches TRBD1 (6 bases). The germline gives CDR1 SNHLY, CDR2 FYNNEI. The V end lost 1 base, the J end lost 5 bases, and 14 bases lay between the germline ends. The CDR3 covers 15 residues. CDR3 sequence reads: CASSEGQEPRETQYF. Written as DNA, the CDR3 is TGTGCCAGCAGTGAAGGACAGGAGCCTCGGGAGACCCAGTACTTC.

The chain combines TRBV4-2 with TRBJ2-5; 8 positions match TRBD2. The ends lost 4 bases at V and 6 bases at J; junction bases unmatched: 7. The germline gives CDR1 LGHNA, CDR2 YNFKEQ. The CDR3 sequence is 14 residues long. This CDR3 reads CASSPGGAGQTQYF. The DNA of the CDR3 is TGTGCCAGCAGCCCGGGAGGGGCTGGGCAGACCCAGTACTTC.

The chain has TRBV28 and TRBJ1-3; D is uncertain. Trimming cost V 8 bases and J 0 bases, with 14 bases left between them. This CDR3 comprises 15 residues. CDR1 and CDR2 from the germline V gene are MDHEN and SYDVKM. The CDR3 DNA reads TGTGCCAGCCTGGCGGCGCATGACTCTGGAAACACCATATATTTT. Residues: CASLAAHDSGNTIYF. Looking up the rest from reference TRBV28 and TRBJ1-3 gives the full variable domain: DVKVTQSSRYLVKRTGEKVFLECVQDMDHENMFWYRQDPGLGLRLIYFSYDVKMKEKGDIPEGYSVSREKKERFSLILESASTNQTSMYLCASLAAHDSGNTIYFGEGSWLTVV.

This rearrangement joins TRBV14 to TRBJ2-1; 7 bases match TRBD1. The CDR3 sequence is 15 residues long. Trimming cost V 2 bases and J 0 bases; bases outside gene matches: 1. Per the germline V gene, CDR1 is SGHDN and CDR2 is FVKESK. This CDR3 is CASSQWDSSYNEQFF. The CDR3 DNA sequence: TGTGCCAGCAGCCAATGGGACAGCTCCTACAATGAGCAGTTCTTC.

The chain joins TRBV19 to TRBJ1-1, with D maybe TRBD1 (5 bases). This CDR3 has 13 residues. Germline loops: CDR1 LNHDA, CDR2 SQIVND (reference sequence). V was clipped by 3 bases and J by 10 bases, with 15 bases between them. The DNA of the CDR3 is TGTGCCAGTAGTATCGGGACCGTTCCGGTAGCTTTCTTT. Translation gives CASSIGTVPVAFF.

The rearrangement links TRBV6-4 to TRBJ1-2, with 7 bases matching TRBD1. Germline V lookup: CDR1 MRHNA, CDR2 SNTAGT. This CDR3 is 14 amino acids long. With 4 bases clipped from V and 6 bases from J, the junction kept 8 bases outside the gene matches. The CDR3 region is CASSGTTGSHGYTF. As DNA, the CDR3 is TGTGCCAGCAGTGGGACGACAGGGAGTCATGGCTACACCTTC.

This clone was observed a few times. The chain employs TRBV7-9 and TRBJ1-4; D might be TRBD1 (6 bases). Trimming took off 3 bases at V and 8 bases at J, with 7 bases between the two ends. This CDR3 is built from 12 residues. CDR1 is SEHNR and CDR2 is FQNEAQ in the germline V gene (reference sequence). For the CDR3, the DNA is TGTGCCAGCAGCTTCGGGGGCGAAAAACTGTTTTTT. Encoded protein: CASSFGGEKLFF.

The CDR3 region has the DNA TGCGCCAGCAGCTTGAGGGCGGGAGCGAGGTTGCCCTCCACTAGCACAGATACGCAGTATTTT. Encoded protein: CASSLRAGARLPSTSTDTQYF. The V and J genes are TRBV5-1 and TRBJ2-3; 7 positions match TRBD2. Germline CDR1 reads SGHRS; CDR2 reads YFSETQ. The CDR3 loop spans 21 amino acids. V shed 1 base, J shed 0 bases, and the junction held 20 bases outside the gene matches.

The V gene is TRBV9, the J gene TRBJ1-1, with a possible D match to TRBD1 (5 bases). Trimming pared 0 bases from V and 4 bases from J, leaving 13 bases between. The germline V gene has CDR1 SGDLS and CDR2 YYNGEE. The CDR3 covers 15 residues. CDR3: CASSVGSSRGTEAFF. Written as DNA, the CDR3 is TGTGCCAGCAGCGTAGGGTCCAGTAGGGGCACTGAAGCTTTCTTT. The entire variable domain, with the rest obtained from reference TRBV9 and TRBJ1-1, is as follows: DSGVTQTPKHLITATGQRVTLRCSPRSGDLSVYWYQQSLDQGLQFLIQYYNGEERAKGNILERFSAQQFPDLHSELNLSSLELGDSALYFCASSVGSSRGTEAFFGQGTRLTVV.

This clone was detected only a few times. This sequence joins TRBV2 and TRBJ1-1, with D hard to call. The germline V and J ends were trimmed by 4 bases and 7 bases, with 4 bases remaining between them. CDR1 SNHLY and CDR2 FYNNEI come from the germline V gene. This CDR3 has 10 amino acids. This CDR3 reads CASSGVEAFF. The CDR3 DNA reads as TGTGCCAGCAGTGGAGTTGAAGCTTTCTTT.

J is TRBJ2-7 and V is TRBV27; 10 bases agree with TRBD1. This CDR3 is 14 amino acids long. V shed 5 bases, J shed 3 bases, and the junction held 4 bases outside the gene matches. Germline V lookup: CDR1 MNHEY, CDR2 SMNVEV (reference sequence). The CDR3 DNA is TGTGCCAGCAGTCTGGGGGACAGGGGCTACGAGCAGTACTTC. This gives the protein CASSLGDRGYEQYF.

The sample holds a few counts of this clone. The rearrangement links TRBV9 to TRBJ1-3, with D unclear. V was clipped by 5 bases and J by 0 bases, with 9 bases between them. Per the germline V gene, CDR1 is SGDLS and CDR2 is YYNGEE. CDR3 length: 14 residues. The CDR3 nucleotides read TGTGCCAGCAGTTACGGCTACTCTGGAAACACCATATATTTT. Translating it yields CASSYGYSGNTIYF.

The chain recombines TRBV9 with TRBJ2-1; D uncertain. The CDR3 is 12 amino acids. Trimming took off 3 bases at V and 11 bases at J, with 12 bases between the two ends. Germline CDR1 reads SGDLS; CDR2 reads YYNGEE. Written as DNA, the CDR3 is TGTGCCAGCAGCGGCCCCTCGAACCAGCAGTTCTTC. Translating it yields CASSGPSNQQFF.

This rearrangement joins TRBV6-1 to TRBJ1-1; D unclear. There are 15 residues in the CDR3. Germline CDR1 MNHNS, CDR2 SASEGT. Trimming took 1 base from V and 0 from J, leaving 9 bases between them. In DNA form, the CDR3 reads TGTGCCAGCAGTGAAGTAGTACAGATGAACACTGAAGCTTTCTTT. It yields the protein CASSEVVQMNTEAFF.

This sequence joins TRBV19 and TRBJ1-1; D gene unclear. Trimming took off 1 base at V and 4 bases at J, with 10 bases between the two ends. The CDR3 totals 14 residues. The germline V gene encodes CDR1 LNHDA and CDR2 SQIVND (reference sequence). In nucleotides, the CDR3 is TGTGCCAGTAGTATAGGCGGGGTTAGCACTGAAGCTTTCTTT. Translation: CASSIGGVSTEAFF.

The gene calls are TRBV2 and TRBJ1-1; D gene ambiguous. This CDR3 spans 13 amino acids. Germline V lookup: CDR1 SNHLY, CDR2 FYNNEI. Between the trimmed V and J ends, which lost 7 bases and 4 bases, there was a span of 13 bases. The CDR3 DNA follows: TGTGCCAGCAAAAGGGAAAGGAGCACTGAAGCTTTCTTT. Protein sequence: CASKRERSTEAFF.

This clone was counted once. J is TRBJ1-3 and V is TRBV27; no reliable D call. Per germline, CDR1 MNHEY and CDR2 SMNVEV (reference sequence). Deletions cut 2 bases from V and 4 bases from J, with 9 bases between. The CDR3 is 14 residues long. The CDR3 bases are TGTGCCAGCAGTTTAGGGAATCCCGGAAACACCATATATTTT. This encodes CASSLGNPGNTIYF.